The entry that follows covers one T cell receptor (beta chain) sequence. Its antigen is not identified. The sample comes from a study of shared clonotypes between healthy human individuals. Study-wide results and limits: The study generally estimated greater richness for naive than memory subsets.

CDR1 is SEHNR and CDR2 is FQNEAQ in the germline V gene (reference sequence). The CDR3 runs 14 residues. Trimming removed 4 bases from V and 8 bases from J, with 17 bases in between. Assay execution took place at the deep level. Genomic DNA from each subset was divided evenly over several immunoSEQ plates. The method was immunoSEQ multiplex PCR; TCRdb's version includes in-frame clones alone and lacks a portion of them. The sample includes under 1,900,000 clones, about 98.5% seen only once; the top ten take over 0.3%. This chain links TRBV7-9 with TRBJ1-2; D is ambiguous. The specimen sequenced was naive CD4+ T cells sorted from blood. Subset indicated: CD45RA+ positively selected. The TCR comes from a man in his thirties or forties in good health. The CDR3 reads CASSSRVSVLGYTF. The CDR3 DNA reads as TGTGCCAGCAGCTCCCGGGTTTCGGTTTTGGGCTACACCTTC.